This T cell receptor beta chain emerged from a study of blood T cell repertoires in COVID-19. CDR3 length: 15 residues. Germline V gene sequence: CDR1 MDHEN, CDR2 SYDVKM. TCRdb's copy holds only in-frame clones and misses some; the assay was immunoSEQ multiplex PCR. The table records around 100,000 clones, about 91% of them present only once. This clone was seen once. At one of its ends the junction is not consistent with the germline gene, which may arise from a read error. The sequenced sample was peripheral blood. This TCR came from a human donor in a cohort sampled during active COVID-19. The chain carries TRBV28 and TRBJ2-5; 9 bases map to TRBD2. The CDR3 DNA sequence: TGTGCCAGCAGTGGGACTAGCCCCGTCCAAGGGACCCAGTACTTC. Translation gives CASSGTSPVQGTQYF. The complete variable domain, with remaining parts taken from reference TRBV28 and TRBJ2-5, reads DVKVTQSSRYLVKRTGEKVFLECVQDMDHENMFWYRQDPGLGLRLIYFSYDVKMKEKGDIPEGYSVSREKKERFSLILESASTNQTSMYLCASSGTSPVQGTQYFGPGTRLLVL.